These T cell receptor beta chains were read from a single sample in a study of cytotoxic CD8 clonotypes in ibrutinib-treated CLL. This table comes from immunoSEQ multiplex PCR, and its TCRdb copy is limited to in-frame clones, with some not included. The sample lists approximately 300,000 clones, about 80% occurring once. Sample: PBMCs, taken before ibrutinib treatment. Receptor source: a human donor with chronic lymphocytic leukemia. Each CDR3 is given with its conserved first and last residue.

j_call | v_call | cdr3_aa
TRBJ2-2 | TRBV30 | CAWKGQGIGTGELFF
TRBJ2-1 | TRBV27 | CASSLQGVDEQFF
TRBJ1-2 | TRBV4-3 | CASSQASAGSWGYTF
TRBJ2-7 | TRBV27 | CASRLAGGYEQYF
TRBJ2-3 | TRBV7-8 | CASSWGGLAGSTDTQYF
TRBJ2-7 | TRBV7-8 | CASSPISGGTYEQYF
TRBJ2-5 | TRBV7-9 | CASSPGRETQYF
TRBJ1-3 | TRBV4-2 | CASSPSIQSSGNTIYF
TRBJ2-2 | TRBV9 | CASSERTANTGELFF
TRBJ1-5 | TRBV7-2 | CASSQGDPQPQHF
TRBJ2-3 | TRBV25-1 | CASRDRLSTDTQYF
TRBJ1-2 | TRBV30 | CAWSVTAYGYTF
TRBJ2-5 | TRBV19 | CASSTMNPGGQETQYF
TRBJ1-4 | TRBV1 | CTSSPWGLWEKLFF
TRBJ2-5 | TRBV10-2 | CASSQGNEETQYF
TRBJ1-2 | TRBV5-5 | CASSWDRVNYGYTF
TRBJ2-5 | TRBV6-4 | CASSFVETQYF
TRBJ2-1 | TRBV2 | CASSGTSEYNEQFF
TRBJ2-3 | TRBV30 | CAWEVLRDADTQYF
TRBJ2-1 | TRBV19 | CASSMDFYNEQFF
TRBJ2-7 | TRBV11-2 | CASSSLMVYEQYF
TRBJ2-7 | TRBV11-2 | CASSLVFRNVGEQYF
TRBJ1-2 | TRBV27 | CASSPRTGLMVGYTF
TRBJ1-3 | TRBV10-3 | CAISGQGSGNTIYF
TRBJ2-7 | TRBV6-1 | CASSVGTETYEQYF
TRBJ2-2 | TRBV7-3 | CASSLIDRRIPTGELFF
TRBJ2-2 | TRBV6-5 | CASSRRDRGTGELFF
TRBJ2-7 | TRBV6-6 | CASSARSGLYEQYF
TRBJ2-2 | TRBV5-1 | CASSLSLWTGRTGELFF
TRBJ2-2 | TRBV15 | CATRRSGLGELFF
TRBJ2-2 | TRBV12-5 | CASGLRGAAGELFF
TRBJ2-1 | TRBV28 | CASSLWLAGAFEQFF
TRBJ1-3 | TRBV4-2 | CASSPDRERNTIYF
TRBJ2-2 | TRBV9 | CASSPRGAGGIGELFF
TRBJ2-7 | TRBV5-8 | CASSPGELEQYF